This TCR beta chain was found in a study of blood T cell repertoires in COVID-19. Using immunoSEQ multiplex PCR, the repertoire was profiled, and TCRdb retains in-frame clones only, with some absent. The table has fewer than 200,000 clones, roughly nine tenths seen once. The CDR3 covers 12 residues. Trimming pared 4 bases from V and 2 bases from J, leaving 8 bases between. CDR1 GTSNPN and CDR2 SVGIG come from the germline V gene (reference sequence). The clonotype was recovered from a man in his 60s with acute or convalescent COVID-19. The genes are TRBV30 and TRBJ1-1; D is possibly TRBD1 (6 bases). Sequencing was performed on peripheral blood. The CDR3 nucleotides read TGTGCCTGGAACAGGGCCAACACTGAAGCTTTCTTT. The encoded protein is CAWNRANTEAFF. Drawing the rest from reference TRBV30 and TRBJ1-1, the complete variable domain is SQTIHQWPATLVQPVGSPLSLECTVEGTSNPNLYWYRQAAGRGLQLLFYSVGIGQISSEVPQNLSASRPQDRQFILSSKKLLLSDSGFYLCAWNRANTEAFFGQGTRLTVV.